Listed here are 14 T cell receptor beta chains from one sample, sequenced in a study of cytomegalovirus exposure and HLA in healthy donors. PCR employed 60 Vbeta and 13 Jbeta primers. Profiling relied on immunoSEQ multiplex PCR, and the TCRdb table lists in-frame clones only, not all of them. The repertoire holds about 89,000 clones, 85% seen once, with about 7.7% in the top ten. Sequencing was carried out using PBMCs. The receptor set was obtained from a man aged 40-49 years in good health and CMV-seropositive.

This clone was picked up one time. CDR3 in DNA: TGTGCCACCAGCAGCCACAGGGCGGAGACCCAGTACTTC. This translates into CATSSHRAETQYF. This chain connects TRBV15 to TRBJ2-5, with D tentatively TRBD1 (6 bases). The CDR3 extends over 13 amino acids. The ends were cut back, 3 bases at V and 5 bases at J, with 10 bases in the middle. Per germline, CDR1 LNHNV and CDR2 YYDKDF (reference sequence).

This chain joins TRBV6-1 and TRBJ1-1, with D perhaps TRBD1 (6 bases). This CDR3 contains 14 residues. From germline, CDR1 is MNHNS and CDR2 SASEGT. Trimming removed 4 bases from V and 4 bases from J, with 13 bases in between. This chain's CDR3 is CASSAMTGPTEAFF. In DNA, the CDR3 is TGTGCCAGCAGTGCCATGACAGGTCCCACTGAAGCTTTCTTT.

The chain has TRBV27 and TRBJ2-1; 7 bases line up with TRBD2. The V and J ends lost 8 bases and 4 bases, in that order; junction bases with no gene match: 5. Germline V lookup: CDR1 MNHEY, CDR2 SMNVEV (reference sequence). This CDR3 has 13 amino acids. CDR3 DNA: TGTGCCAGCGAAAAGCGGGGATACAATGAGCAGTTCTTC. It codes for CASEKRGYNEQFF.

The chain employs TRBV18 and TRBJ2-3; 7 bases are shared with TRBD1. Trimming took 5 bases from V and 1 from J; bases not matched to a gene: 6. The V gene's germline CDR1 is KGHSH and CDR2 LQKENI. CDR3 size: 15 residues. CDR3 coding DNA: TGTGCCAGCTCAATTAGACAGGGTGGCACAGATACGCAGTATTTT. Protein sequence: CASSIRQGGTDTQYF.

The J gene is TRBJ1-6, the V gene TRBV27, with 10 nucleotides matching TRBD1. Germline V lookup: CDR1 MNHEY, CDR2 SMNVEV (reference sequence). The CDR3 loop spans 15 amino acids. Trimming cost V 6 bases and J 2 bases; bases outside gene matches: 1. The CDR3, as DNA: TGTGCCAGCAGGACAGGGGGCACCTATAATTCACCCCTCCACTTT. Protein: CASRTGGTYNSPLHF.

The chain employs TRBV6-1 and TRBJ1-1, with 7 bases fitting TRBD1. Germline values: CDR1 MNHNS, CDR2 SASEGT. The V segment lost 2 bases and the J segment 2 bases; nucleotides outside the gene matches: 2. The length of the CDR3 is 14 residues. In nucleotides, the CDR3 is TGTGCCAGCAGTGAAAGGGGGCACAACACTGAAGCTTTCTTT. This codes for CASSERGHNTEAFF.

The chain links TRBV25-1 to TRBJ2-5, with 8 bases aligning to TRBD1. The germline CDR1 and CDR2 sequences are MGHDK and SYGVNS. The CDR3 contains 14 residues. With V trimmed by 4 bases and J by 7 bases, 8 bases remained unmatched. In DNA, the CDR3 is TGTGCCAGCAGTGGGACAGGGACCTCAACGACCCAGTACTTC. Residues: CASSGTGTSTTQYF. Using reference TRBV25-1 and TRBJ2-5 for the parts outside the CDR3, the full variable domain is EADIYQTPRYLVIGTGKKITLECSQTMGHDKMYWYQQDPGMELHLIHYSYGVNSTEKGDLSSESTVSRIRTEHFPLTLESARPSHTSQYLCASSGTGTSTTQYFGPGTRLLVL.

The rearrangement uses TRBV6-6 and TRBJ2-5; 8 nucleotides align to TRBD1. This CDR3 region has 13 residues. Germline lookup yields CDR1 MNHNY and CDR2 SVGAGI (reference sequence). The V and J ends lost 7 bases and 4 bases, in that order; junction bases with no gene match: 5. Written as DNA, the CDR3 is TGTGCCAGCAACCAGGACAGGGCAGAGACCCAGTACTTC. As protein: CASNQDRAETQYF.

The CDR3 DNA sequence: TGTGCCAGCAGCCAAGCTGGCCAGCGGGATGGAGAGCAGTTCTTC. Its translation is CASSQAGQRDGEQFF. This chain connects TRBV4-2 to TRBJ2-1; 7 bases map to TRBD2. In germline, CDR1 is LGHNA, CDR2 YNFKEQ. The CDR3 contains 15 residues. The J segment lost 10 bases and the V segment lost 1 base, leaving 10 bases of the junction unmatched.

The CDR3 sequence is CASSAPDRAYEQYF. Written as DNA, the CDR3 is TGTGCCAGCAGTGCCCCGGACAGGGCCTACGAGCAGTACTTC. The rearrangement links TRBV28 to TRBJ2-5; 8 bases align to TRBD1. The DNA end is more similar to TRBJ2-7, so the J call may be wrong. This CDR3 is 14 amino acids long. CDR1 and CDR2 (germline): MDHEN, SYDVKM.

The chain combines TRBV6-1 with TRBJ2-5; D might be TRBD1 (6 bases). This CDR3 has 12 amino acids. Trimming stripped 8 bases from V and 7 bases from J, with 14 bases between. CDR1 and CDR2 from the germline V gene are MNHNS and SASEGT. CDR3 sequence (DNA): TGTGCCAGCTGGGGACAAGGTCCGACCCAGTACTTC. It translates to CASWGQGPTQYF.

The gene calls are TRBV19 and TRBJ1-5; 9 bases line up with TRBD1. The germline gives CDR1 LNHDA, CDR2 SQIVND (reference sequence). This CDR3 has 14 amino acids. V dropped 6 bases and J dropped 6; count of bases not matched to a gene: 6. The CDR3 region has the DNA TGTGCCAGTAGAGGACAGGGGAACACTCAGCCCCAGCATTTT. The encoded protein is CASRGQGNTQPQHF.

The V and J genes are TRBV11-3 and TRBJ2-5, with D tentatively TRBD2 (7 bases). Trimming shortened V by 8 bases and J by 5 bases, and 12 bases separated the two germline ends. The CDR3 is 12 amino acids. Germline lookup yields CDR1 SGHNT and CDR2 YENEEA. CDR3 in amino acids: CASSGEGETQYF. In DNA, the CDR3 is TGTGCCAGCTCAGGGGAGGGGGAGACCCAGTACTTC. Together with reference TRBV11-3 and TRBJ2-5, the CDR3 gives the full variable domain: EAGVVQSPRYKIIEKKQPVAFWCNPISGHNTLYWYLQNLGQGPELLIRYENEEAVDDSQLPKDRFSAERLKGVDSTLKIQPAELGDSAVYLCASSGEGETQYFGPGTRLLVL.

J is TRBJ2-3 and V is TRBV6-6; 10 bases align to TRBD1. J gave up 4 bases and V 6 bases, and 10 bases lay outside the gene matches. CDR1 and CDR2 from the germline V gene are MNHNY and SVGAGI (reference sequence). This CDR3 has 16 amino acids. The CDR3 sequence is CASRNRQGAHPDTQYF. CDR3 DNA: TGTGCCAGCAGAAACCGACAGGGGGCGCATCCAGATACGCAGTATTTT.